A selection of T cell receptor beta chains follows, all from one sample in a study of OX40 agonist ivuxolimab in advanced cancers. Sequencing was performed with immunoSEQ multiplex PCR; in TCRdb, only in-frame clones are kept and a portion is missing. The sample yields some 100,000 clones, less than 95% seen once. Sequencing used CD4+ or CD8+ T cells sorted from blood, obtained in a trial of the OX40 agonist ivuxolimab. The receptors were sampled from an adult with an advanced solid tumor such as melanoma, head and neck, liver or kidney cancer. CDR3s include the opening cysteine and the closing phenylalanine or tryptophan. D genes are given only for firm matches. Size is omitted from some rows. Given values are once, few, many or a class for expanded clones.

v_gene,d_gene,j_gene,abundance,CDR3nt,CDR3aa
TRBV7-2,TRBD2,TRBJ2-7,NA,TGTGCCAGCAGCTTAAGAGGAGGCGGGAGCGGTTACGAGCAGTACTTC,CASSLRGGGSGYEQYF
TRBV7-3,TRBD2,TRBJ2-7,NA,TGTGCCAGCAGCTTATATGGGGAGGGCCCTGACGAGCAGTACTTC,CASSLYGEGPDEQYF
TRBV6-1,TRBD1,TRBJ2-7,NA,TGTGCCAGCAAGGCCACCCAGGGGGCCTACGAGCAGTACTTC,CASKATQGAYEQYF
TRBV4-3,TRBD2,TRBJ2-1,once,TGCGCCAGCAGCCAAACTAGCGGGAGAGGCTACAATGAGCAGTTCTTC,CASSQTSGRGYNEQFF
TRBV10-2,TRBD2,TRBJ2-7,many,TGCGCCAGCAGTGAGCGTGCACTAGCGGAAGGAACCTACTACGAGCAGTACTTC,CASSERALAEGTYYEQYF
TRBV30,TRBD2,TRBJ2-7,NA,TGTGCCTGGACCCGACCGGCGGGAGAGGAATCCTACGAGCAGTACTTC,CAWTRPAGEESYEQYF
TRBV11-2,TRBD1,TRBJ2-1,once,TGTGCCAGCAGCTCGATTCTATCGAGACAGGGAACGAATGAGCAGTTCTTC,CASSSILSRQGTNEQFF
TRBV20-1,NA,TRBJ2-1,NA,TGCAGTGCTAGTTTGGGGTTCGAGCAGTTCTTC,CSASLGFEQFF
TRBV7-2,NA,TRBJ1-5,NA,TGTGCCAGCAGCTTTTTTCCGGGGCCGGTTTGGCCCCAGCATTTT,CASSFFPGPVWPQHF
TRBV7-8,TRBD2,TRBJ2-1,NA,TGTGCCAGCAGCTTAGTAGCGGCGGGGGGAATCTACAATGAGCAGTTCTTC,CASSLVAAGGIYNEQFF
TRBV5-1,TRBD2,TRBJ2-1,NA,TGCGCCAGCAGCCCTAGGACTAGCGGGAGCCTAAATGAGCAGTTCTTC,CASSPRTSGSLNEQFF
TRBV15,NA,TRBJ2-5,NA,TGTGCCACCAGCAGAGTCCTCTTTGCGGGGGAGACCCAGTACTTC,CATSRVLFAGETQYF
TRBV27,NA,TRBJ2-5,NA,TGTGCCAGCAGTTCGAGGGAGGGGGGGACCCAGTACTTC,CASSSREGGTQYF
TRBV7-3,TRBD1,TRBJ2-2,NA,TGTGCCAGCTCCAGACAGGGTGACGGGGAGCTGTTTTTT,CASSRQGDGELFF
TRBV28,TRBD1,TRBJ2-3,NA,TGTGCCAGCAGTTTCCGTGGACAGGGTAGAAGCACAGATACGCAGTATTTT,CASSFRGQGRSTDTQYF
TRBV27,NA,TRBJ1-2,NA,TGTGCCAGCATTTGGACATTGAACTATGGCTACACCTTC,CASIWTLNYGYTF
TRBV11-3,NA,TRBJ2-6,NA,TGTGCCAGCAGCTTAACCTTTTGGTTCGTTGGCAACTCTGGGGCCAACGTCCTGACTTTC,CASSLTFWFVGNSGANVLTF
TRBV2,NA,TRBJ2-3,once,TGTGCCAGCAGCTTTTTGGGAGGAGACACAGATACGCAGTATTTT,CASSFLGGDTDTQYF
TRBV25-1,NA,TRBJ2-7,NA,TGTGCCAGCAGTGATGGGGGGACGGCCTCCTACGAGCAGTACTTC,CASSDGGTASYEQYF
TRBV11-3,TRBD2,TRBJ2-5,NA,TGTGCCAGCAGCCGGAGCCGGGGGAGCGGGAGTAAAGAGACCCAGTACTTC,CASSRSRGSGSKETQYF
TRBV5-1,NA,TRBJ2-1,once,TGCGCCAGCAGCTTGGGGGGGAAGCCCTCCTACAATGAGCAGTTCTTC,CASSLGGKPSYNEQFF
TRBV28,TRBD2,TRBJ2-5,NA,TGTGCCAGCAGTCCCCGACTAGCCCAAGAGACCCAGTACTTC,CASSPRLAQETQYF